This is a list of T cell receptor beta chains from one sample in a study of blood T cell repertoires in COVID-19. The assay was immunoSEQ multiplex PCR, and TCRdb's table has in-frame clones only and misses some. The sample carries roughly 150,000 clones, around 87% recorded once. Sequencing was done on a sample of peripheral blood. Receptor source: a woman aged 35 to 49 with acute or convalescent COVID-19. The conserved cysteine and the conserved F or W are not part of the CDR3 here. Fields, in order: V gene, clone size, J gene, CDR3 protein. Part of the rows lack a size; the others show once, few, many or a class for expanded clones.

>TRBV6-5|.|TRBJ2-2
AAQGLNTGELF
>TRBV5-8|.|TRBJ1-3
ASSADTHSGNTIY
>TRBV15|.|TRBJ2-1
ATSRDRTSGNEQF
>TRBV15|.|TRBJ1-4
ATSRDRVTGSNEKLF
>TRBV3-1/TRBV3-2|.|TRBJ2-7
ASSQDGGNYEQY
>TRBV7-3|.|TRBJ2-7
ASNKFAGTSGKPAYEQY
>TRBV6-5|.|TRBJ2-7
ASSEEVLSYEQY
>TRBV7-2|once|TRBJ1-3
ASRQASGNTIY
>TRBV3-1/TRBV3-2|.|TRBJ2-7
ASSQDLASGGYEQY
>TRBV7-2|.|TRBJ2-7
ASSLVLAAYEQY
>TRBV2|once|TRBJ2-1
ASSPLPGTGGQNEQF
>TRBV6-1|.|TRBJ2-2
ASSELRKNTGELF
>TRBV28|.|TRBJ2-3
ASSEGQQSTDTQY
>TRBV30|.|TRBJ1-1
AWRLLVNTEAF
>TRBV2|.|TRBJ2-2
ASSDNRNTGELF
>TRBV6-6|.|TRBJ2-3
ASSYQSGGSTDTQY
>TRBV5-4|.|TRBJ2-3
ASSLLTGGASTDTQY
>TRBV29-1|.|TRBJ2-1
SVGQKGTGMFAAPAWWSNEQF
>TRBV7-2|.|TRBJ2-5
ASSLGLGETQY
>TRBV10-1|.|TRBJ1-4
ASTIRGEKLF
>TRBV3-1/TRBV3-2|.|TRBJ2-4
ASSPTGVIAKNIQY
>TRBV28|.|TRBJ1-4
ASSSGANEKLF
>TRBV28|.|TRBJ1-6
ASSPIRGGNSPLH
>TRBV11-3|.|TRBJ2-5
ASSSEQGVGETQY
>TRBV27|once|TRBJ2-7
ASSLVGTNYEQY
>TRBV6-5|once|TRBJ2-6
ASRAGGYGANVLT
>TRBV24-1|.|TRBJ1-2
ATSAARGISEGYT
>TRBV11-2|.|TRBJ1-2
ASSAGQLPLYGYT
>TRBV5-4|.|TRBJ1-5
ASSLGGQGQPQH
>TRBV24-1|once|TRBJ2-5
ATSDLARGVQTQY
>TRBV7-6|.|TRBJ2-2
ASSSRDRITGELF
>TRBV6-5|.|TRBJ2-1
ASSRDFNNEQF
>TRBV5-1|once|TRBJ2-3
ASSSGGSPLTDTQY
>TRBV5-1|.|TRBJ2-2
ASSSPRVTGELF
>TRBV6-4|once|TRBJ2-1
ASSDVTSGYNEQF
>TRBV27|once|TRBJ2-3
ASSLSGPLYTQY
>TRBV5-4|.|TRBJ2-5
ASSSPTSGSETQY
>TRBV5-4|.|TRBJ2-5
ASSPGLAGGPEETQY
>TRBV14|.|TRBJ2-3
ASSQVGRLAGYTDTQY
>TRBV7-2|.|TRBJ1-2
ASNREGALAGGYT
>TRBV9|.|TRBJ1-6
ASSAPGGVGYNSPLH
>TRBV6-5|.|TRBJ2-7
ASSSLAGGTYEQY
>TRBV27|.|TRBJ1-4
ASSLWRGGQIATNEKLF
>TRBV12-5|.|TRBJ2-1
ASGYQGQGPNEQF
>TRBV5-1|few|TRBJ2-7
ASSYRDSSSYEQY
>TRBV5-1|.|TRBJ2-5
ASSLVPSGIQETQY
>TRBV7-6|.|TRBJ1-5
ASSLGGDQPQH
>TRBV5-1|.|TRBJ2-3
ASSVGTSGAADTQY
>TRBV9|.|TRBJ2-2
ASSVGRANTGELF
>TRBV3-1/TRBV3-2|.|TRBJ1-6
ASRIQGPDNSPLH
>TRBV6-6|.|TRBJ2-3
ASSSGGPITDTQY
>TRBV19|.|TRBJ2-7
ASSIGGRGYEQY
>TRBV10-3|once|TRBJ2-3
AISENRGTDTQY